This T cell receptor (beta chain) was retrieved from a study of control samples from healthy donors and cancer patients. With 2 bases removed from V and 4 bases from J, the gap between germline ends came to 12 bases. Germline V gives CDR1 SEHNR, CDR2 FQNEAQ (reference sequence). This CDR3 comprises 14 residues. TCRdb keeps only in-frame clones here, not all; method: immunoSEQ multiplex PCR. The sample carries under 150,000 clones, 80% to 90% recorded once. The V and J genes are TRBV7-9 and TRBJ2-7, with D maybe TRBD1 (5 bases). Sequencing used blood. The clonotype originates from a middle-aged man in good health. The CDR3 protein is CASSLKGESYEQYF. The CDR3, as DNA: TGTGCCAGCAGCTTAAAAGGGGAAAGTTACGAGCAGTACTTC.